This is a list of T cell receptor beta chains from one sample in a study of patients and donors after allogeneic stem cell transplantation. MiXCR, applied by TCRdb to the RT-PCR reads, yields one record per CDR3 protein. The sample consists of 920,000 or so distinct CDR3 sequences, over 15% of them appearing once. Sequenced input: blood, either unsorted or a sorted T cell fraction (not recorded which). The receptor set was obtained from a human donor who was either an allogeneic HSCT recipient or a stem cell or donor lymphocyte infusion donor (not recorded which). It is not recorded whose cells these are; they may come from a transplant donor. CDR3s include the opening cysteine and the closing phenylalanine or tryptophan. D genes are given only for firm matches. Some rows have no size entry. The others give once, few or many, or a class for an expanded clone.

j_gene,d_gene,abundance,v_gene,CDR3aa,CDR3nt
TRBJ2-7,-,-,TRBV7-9,CASSLVAPGRGYEQYF,TGTGCCAGCAGCTTAGTGGCGCCGGGCAGGGGCTACGAGCAGTACTTC
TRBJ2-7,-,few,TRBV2,CASRGVGLATAEQYF,TGTGCCAGCAGGGGCGTTGGACTCGCCACAGCCGAGCAGTACTTC
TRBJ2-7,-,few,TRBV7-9,CASSLGRGSTPKEQYF,TGTGCCAGCAGCTTAGGGAGGGGGTCAACGCCGAAGGAGCAGTACTTC
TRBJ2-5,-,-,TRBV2,CASSDGNQETQYF,TGTGCCAGCAGTGATGGTAATCAAGAGACCCAGTACTTC
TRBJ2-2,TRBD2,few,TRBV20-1,CSAPLAGSNTGELFF,TGCAGTGCCCCTCTAGCGGGATCGAACACCGGGGAGCTGTTTTTT
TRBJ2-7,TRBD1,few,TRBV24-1,CATSVGTGGYEQYF,TGTGCCACCAGTGTCGGGACAGGGGGCTACGAGCAGTACTTC
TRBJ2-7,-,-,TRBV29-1,CSVATGRWEQYF,TGCAGCGTTGCCACAGGCCGTTGGGAGCAGTACTTC
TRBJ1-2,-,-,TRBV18,CASSPPQVYSLRGYTF,TGTGCCAGCTCACCACCACAGGTTTACTCATTGCGGGGCTACACCTTC
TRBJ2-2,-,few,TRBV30,CAWRNTGELFF,TGTGCCTGGAGAAACACCGGGGAGCTGTTTTTT
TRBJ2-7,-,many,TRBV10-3,CAIKSGTYEQYF,TGTGCCATCAAATCCGGGACCTACGAGCAGTACTTC
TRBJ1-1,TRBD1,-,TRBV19,CASSPRDRGLGSTEAFF,TGTGCCAGTAGTCCTCGAGACAGGGGGCTAGGAAGCACTGAAGCTTTCTTT
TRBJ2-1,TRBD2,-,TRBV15,CATSRDRASGRIYNEQFF,TGTGCCACCAGCAGAGATCGGGCTAGCGGGAGAATCTACAATGAGCAGTTCTTC
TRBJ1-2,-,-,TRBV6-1,CATRGAGESGYGYTF,TGTGCCACCCGGGGGGCAGGGGAGTCGGGCTATGGCTACACCTTC
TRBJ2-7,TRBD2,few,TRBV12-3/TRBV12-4,CASRLTSGRYEQYF,TGTGCCAGCAGACTAACTAGCGGGCGATACGAGCAGTACTTC
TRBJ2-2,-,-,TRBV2,CASMRQANTGELFF,TGTGCCAGTATGAGACAGGCGAACACCGGGGAGCTGTTTTTT
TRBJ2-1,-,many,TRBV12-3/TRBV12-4,CASSARQLSSYNEQFF,TGTGCCAGCAGTGCCCGACAGTTAAGCTCCTACAATGAGCAGTTCTTC
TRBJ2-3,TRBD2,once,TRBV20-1,CSARDQNSGGATDTQYF,TGCAGTGCTAGAGATCAAAATAGCGGGGGGGCAACAGATACGCAGTATTTT
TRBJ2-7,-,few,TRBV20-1,CSAQQGLIPYEQYF,TGCAGTGCTCAACAGGGACTTATCCCCTACGAGCAGTACTTC
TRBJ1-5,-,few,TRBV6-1,CASSARGSQPQHF,TGTGCCAGCAGTGCTCGGGGGAGTCAGCCCCAGCATTTT
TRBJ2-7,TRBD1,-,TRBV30,CAWDGQGITYEQYF,TGTGCCTGGGACGGACAGGGAATAACCTACGAGCAGTACTTC
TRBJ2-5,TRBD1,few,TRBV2,CASRGQGGETQYF,TGTGCCAGCAGGGGACAGGGAGGAGAGACCCAGTACTTC
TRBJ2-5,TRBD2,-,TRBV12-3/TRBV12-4,CASSLTPAPAGVETQYF,TGTGCCAGCAGTCTCACGCCGGCCCCAGCGGGAGTAGAGACCCAGTACTTC
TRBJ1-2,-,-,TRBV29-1,CSVVGVREKVGYTF,TGCAGCGTTGTTGGTGTCAGGGAGAAAGTCGGCTACACCTTC
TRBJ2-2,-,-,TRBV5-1,CASSLSGHTGELFF,TGCGCCAGCAGCTTGTCGGGGCACACCGGGGAGCTGTTTTTT
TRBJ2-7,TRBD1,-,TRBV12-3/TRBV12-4,CASSPSGTGGAGEQYF,TGTGCCAGCAGCCCTTCCGGGACAGGGGGCGCGGGGGAGCAGTACTTC
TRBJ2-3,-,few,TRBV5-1,CASSYRDTTDTQYF,TGCGCCAGCAGCTACCGGGACACCACAGATACGCAGTATTTT
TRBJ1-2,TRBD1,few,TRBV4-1,CASSPDGQGWNYGYTF,TGCGCCAGCAGTCCGGACGGACAGGGGTGGAACTATGGCTACACCTTC
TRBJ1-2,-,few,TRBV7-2,CASSPEKAYTF,TGTGCCAGCAGCCCCGAGAAGGCATACACCTTC
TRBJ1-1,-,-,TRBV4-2,CASSQGDKNTEAFF,TGTGCCAGCAGCCAAGGTGACAAGAACACTGAAGCTTTCTTT
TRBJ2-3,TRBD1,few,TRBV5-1,CASGQESDTQYF,TGCGCCAGCGGACAGGAGTCAGATACGCAGTATTTT
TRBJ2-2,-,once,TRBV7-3,CASSPGRTGELFF,TGTGCCAGCAGCCCCGGACGCACCGGGGAGCTGTTTTTT
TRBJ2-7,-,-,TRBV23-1,CAVGEGAYEQYF,TGCGCCGTCGGGGAGGGGGCCTACGAGCAGTACTTC
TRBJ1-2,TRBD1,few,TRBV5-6,CASSSGRQGANYGYTF,TGTGCCAGCAGCTCAGGGAGACAGGGAGCTAACTATGGCTACACCTTC